This TCR beta chain was documented in a study of CD8+ T cells in alopecia areata. Study context: Treated patients received oral tofacitinib, 5 to 10 mg twice daily. The tofacitinib course ran for 6 to 18 months and was followed by 6 months off drug. Study-wide results and limits: Greater clonality was observed in lesional scalp samples, especially alopecia totalis/universalis, versus normal scalp.

Extraction and reverse transcription of RNA yielded cDNA as the sequencing template. Clones were sequenced by immunoSEQ multiplex PCR, and TCRdb holds only the in-frame ones, with some missing. The data show roughly 40,000 clones, with less than 70% seen just once and 20% to 25% held by the top ten. On this clone itself: Its antigen is not identified.

The treatment: oral pan-JAK inhibitor, 5-10 mg twice daily. Using a FACSAria, the CD4+ and CD8+ T cells were sorted from the PBMCs. J gave up 10 bases and V 4 bases, and 9 bases lay outside the gene matches. This CDR3 comprises 12 residues. Looked up from germline, CDR1 is SQVTM and CDR2 is ANQGSEA. The chain recombines TRBV29-1 with TRBJ1-2, with TRBD1 matching over 7 bases. The receptor was derived from a human donor with alopecia areata. Sequencing was performed on CD8+ T cells sorted from blood, taken at week 4, from a patient treated with tofacitinib. Here the CDR3 DNA reads TGCAGCGTTGTAGGAGACAGGGCTGACTACACCTTC. Translating it yields CSVVGDRADYTF.